A single sample is the source of the 22 T cell receptor beta chains below, sequenced in a study of blood T cell repertoires in COVID-19. The protocol was immunoSEQ multiplex PCR, while the TCRdb copy is restricted to in-frame clones and leaves out a portion. The sample contains 400,000 or so clones, about nine tenths of which appear only once. The sequenced sample was PBMCs or T cells enriched from blood (not recorded which). These receptors were obtained from a man aged 18 to 35 who had recovered from COVID-19.

The genes are TRBV28 and TRBJ1-4; possible D gene TRBD1, 6 bases. Trimming stripped 6 bases from V and 4 bases from J, with 18 bases between. The CDR3 covers 16 residues. CDR1 is MDHEN and CDR2 is SYDVKM in the germline V gene. The CDR3, as DNA: TGTGCCAGCAGCCTGGTTGGGGGCTCAAATAATGAAAAACTGTTTTTT. Translated, it gives CASSLVGGSNNEKLFF.

The chain recombines TRBV4-1 with TRBJ1-5; 7 positions agree with TRBD1. The ends lost 1 base at V and 2 bases at J; junction bases unmatched: 5. From germline, CDR1 is MGHRA and CDR2 YSYEKL. The CDR3 extends over 16 amino acids. CDR3 protein: CASSQVSGQGNQPQHF. CDR3 nucleotide sequence: TGCGCCAGCAGCCAAGTCTCAGGACAGGGCAATCAGCCCCAGCATTTT.

This CDR3 is CATSEQGQPQHF. Here the CDR3 DNA reads TGTGCCACCAGTGAGCAGGGTCAGCCCCAGCATTTT. The gene calls are TRBV24-1 and TRBJ1-5; TRBD1 is a possible D gene (5 bases). Between the trimmed V and J ends, which lost 4 bases and 6 bases, there was a span of 6 bases. Per the germline V gene, CDR1 is KGHDR and CDR2 is SFDVKD. The CDR3 contains 12 residues.

This clone has more than one count but fewer than ten. Here the CDR3 reads CASSLEGTGYSPLHF. The CDR3 coding sequence is TGTGCCAGCAGCTTGGAAGGGACAGGGTATTCACCCCTCCACTTT. The V gene is TRBV5-6, the J gene TRBJ1-6; 9 nucleotides agree with TRBD1. V lost 0 bases and J lost 8; bases outside the gene matches: 3. Germline V gene lookup returns CDR1 SGHDT and CDR2 YYEEEE. The CDR3 length is 15 residues.

The chain uses TRBV4-2 and TRBJ1-2, with D possibly being TRBD1 (5 bases). The CDR3 has 16 residues. V lost 0 bases and J 4 bases, leaving 15 bases between the germline ends. The germline CDR1 and CDR2 sequences are LGHNA and YNFKEQ. The CDR3 DNA reads as TGTGCCAGCAGCCAAGATCAGGGCCCTACTCCCTATGGCTACACCTTC. As protein: CASSQDQGPTPYGYTF.

The chain couples TRBV14 to TRBJ1-2; D is perhaps TRBD1 (5 bases). The CDR3 has 15 amino acids. Trimming removed 0 bases at V and 6 bases at J, with 14 bases between. CDR1 is SGHDN and CDR2 is FVKESK in the germline V gene. The CDR3 sequence is CASSQDRGGSNGYTF. CDR3 DNA sequence: TGTGCCAGCAGCCAAGACCGGGGGGGAAGTAATGGCTACACCTTC.

The genes are TRBV5-1 and TRBJ1-2; D uncertain. In germline, CDR1 is SGHRS, CDR2 YFSETQ. The V end was cut by 0 bases, the J end by 4 bases, with 10 bases between. CDR3 length: 14 residues. This CDR3 reads CASSLGGRSYGYTF. The CDR3 DNA reads TGCGCCAGCAGCTTGGGAGGGCGAAGCTATGGCTACACCTTC. Together with reference TRBV5-1 and TRBJ1-2, the CDR3 gives the full variable domain: KAGVTQTPRYLIKTRGQQVTLSCSPISGHRSVSWYQQTPGQGLQFLFEYFSETQRNKGNFPGRFSGRQFSNSRSEMNVSTLELGDSALYLCASSLGGRSYGYTFGSGTRLTVV.

V and J are TRBV7-9 and TRBJ2-7, with 10 bases identical to TRBD2. The germline V gene has CDR1 SEHNR and CDR2 FQNEAQ (reference sequence). This CDR3 contains 13 residues. V shed 6 bases and J 1 base; nucleotides not matched to a gene: 0. CDR3 sequence reads: CASRTSGSYEQYF. The CDR3 nucleotides are TGTGCCAGCAGGACTAGCGGGTCCTACGAGCAGTACTTC. The full variable domain, with the rest looked up from reference TRBV7-9 and TRBJ2-7, is DTGVSQNPRHKITKRGQNVTFRCDPISEHNRLYWYRQTLGQGPEFLTYFQNEAQLEKSRLLSDRFSAERPKGSFSTLEIQRTEQGDSAMYLCASRTSGSYEQYFGPGTRLTVT.

This clone was recorded only once. The chain combines TRBV30 with TRBJ1-3; D is uncertain. Germline assignment: CDR1 GTSNPN and CDR2 SVGIG (reference sequence). Trimming shortened V by 5 bases and J by 2 bases, and 7 bases separated the two germline ends. This CDR3 region has 12 residues. In DNA, the CDR3 is TGTGCCTGGGCCTACCCTGGAAACACCATATATTTT. Its translation is CAWAYPGNTIYF.

The chain recombines TRBV5-7 with TRBJ2-2, with 8 bases that match TRBD2. TRBV5-7 is filed as an ORF, its function uncertain. The CDR3 spans 15 residues. Unmatched junction bases numbered 6, after V lost 2 bases and J lost 6 bases. The CDR3 protein is CASSFVREDAGELFF. CDR3 nucleotide sequence: TGTGCCAGCAGCTTCGTGCGGGAGGATGCCGGGGAGCTGTTTTTT.

The table lists this clone with a count of one. The chain uses TRBV12-5 and TRBJ1-5; a weak D match, TRBD1 (5 bases). Germline loops: CDR1 LGHNT, CDR2 FRNRAP. The CDR3 totals 13 residues. Trimming left V 3 bases short and J 6 bases short, with 9 bases between. The CDR3 sequence is CASGLGARQPQHF. CDR3 in DNA: TGTGCTAGTGGTTTAGGGGCTCGTCAGCCCCAGCATTTT.

The chain carries TRBV7-9 and TRBJ2-1, with D maybe TRBD2 (5 bases). Germline V gene lookup returns CDR1 SEHNR and CDR2 FQNEAQ (reference sequence). The CDR3 is made up of 13 amino acids. The germline V and J ends were trimmed by 4 bases and 4 bases, with 8 bases remaining between them. This CDR3 reads CASSSGVYNEQFF. The CDR3 bases are TGTGCCAGCAGCTCCGGGGTTTACAATGAGCAGTTCTTC.

This chain connects TRBV19 to TRBJ2-1; perhaps TRBD1 as D (6 bases). The CDR3 runs 14 residues. CDR1 LNHDA and CDR2 SQIVND come from the germline V gene (reference sequence). V was shortened by 10 bases and J by 8 bases, with 21 bases between the two germline ends. The CDR3 sequence: CATSTIQGGDEQFF. The CDR3 DNA follows: TGTGCCACCTCAACCATACAGGGTGGCGATGAGCAGTTCTTC.

CDR3 sequence: CASSEWDSGTGELFF. The CDR3 nucleotides read TGTGCCAGCAGTGAATGGGACAGCGGCACCGGGGAGCTGTTTTTT. The chain combines TRBV25-1 with TRBJ2-2; 7 bases are a match to TRBD1. The CDR3 has 15 amino acids. In germline, CDR1 is MGHDK, CDR2 SYGVNS. The junction had 3 bases not matched to a gene; V was cut back by 1 base and J by 4 bases.

The rearrangement links TRBV14 to TRBJ1-1; 7 bases match TRBD1. This CDR3 has 13 amino acids. Losses at the gene ends were 4 bases for V and 14 bases for J; bases not matched to a gene: 13. Germline V gene lookup returns CDR1 SGHDN and CDR2 FVKESK. The CDR3 is CASSPIRGSGIFF. CDR3 nucleotide sequence: TGTGCCAGCAGCCCTATCAGGGGGTCGGGGATCTTCTTT.

This clone appeared a single time. This chain joins TRBV5-4 and TRBJ1-1; 9 bases fit TRBD1. CDR3 length: 13 residues. J was trimmed by 6 bases and V by 0 bases; bases with no gene match: 0. Germline V gene data show CDR1 as SGHNT and CDR2 as YYREEE (reference sequence). CDR3 sequence (DNA): TGTGCCAGCAGCTTGGGACAGGGGGCTGAAGCTTTCTTT. Translated: CASSLGQGAEAFF. The whole variable domain, remainder taken from reference TRBV5-4 and TRBJ1-1, is ETGVTQSPTHLIKTRGQQVTLRCSSQSGHNTVSWYQQALGQGPQFIFQYYREEENGRGNFPPRFSGLQFPNYSSELNVNALELDDSALYLCASSLGQGAEAFFGQGTRLTVV.

The chain carries TRBV27 and TRBJ1-5; D is uncertain. CDR3 length: 15 amino acids. The germline V gene encodes CDR1 MNHEY and CDR2 SMNVEV (reference sequence). The ends were cut back, 1 base at V and 0 bases at J, with 7 bases in the middle. CDR3: CASSLFSFSNQPQHF. CDR3 coding DNA: TGTGCCAGCAGTTTATTTTCCTTTAGCAATCAGCCCCAGCATTTT.

Concerning this clone itself: The identical CDR3 is also encoded by other nucleotide sequences in the sample. The genes are TRBV18 and TRBJ1-5; a weak D match, TRBD1 (6 bases). CDR1 is KGHSH and CDR2 is LQKENI in the germline V gene. V gave up 6 bases and J gave up 3 bases, with 12 bases separating them. The CDR3 runs 14 residues. The CDR3 coding sequence is TGTGCCAGCTCCCTCACAGGGACCAATCAGCCCCAGCATTTT. It is translated as CASSLTGTNQPQHF. Full variable domain (remainder filled in from reference TRBV18 and TRBJ1-5): NAGVMQNPRHLVRRRGQEARLRCSPMKGHSHVYWYRQLPEEGLKFMVYLQKENIIDESGMPKERFSAEFPKEGPSILRIQQVVRGDSAAYFCASSLTGTNQPQHFGDGTRLSIL.

V gene TRBV4-1 combines with J gene TRBJ2-2, with TRBD2 matching over 8 bases. Per the germline V gene, CDR1 is MGHRA and CDR2 is YSYEKL. Trimming cost V 0 bases and J 5 bases; bases outside gene matches: 14. The CDR3 contains 19 residues. The CDR3 DNA reads TGCGCCAGCAGCCAAGACCCAGCGGGAGTTGGGGGGTGGACCGGGGAGCTGTTTTTT. It codes for CASSQDPAGVGGWTGELFF.

The V gene is TRBV3-1 (or the pseudogene TRBV3-2), the J gene TRBJ1-1; the D is unclear. The germline gives CDR1 LGHDT, CDR2 YNNKEL (reference sequence). The length of the CDR3 is 13 residues. V lost 7 bases and J 8 bases, leaving 17 bases between the germline ends. CDR3 nucleotide sequence: TGTGCCAGCAACCTACTCCGGGAGGAGGAAGCTTTCTTT. Its protein is CASNLLREEEAFF.

The chain is built from TRBV3-1 (or the pseudogene TRBV3-2) and TRBJ2-1; 14 positions agree with TRBD2. Unmatched junction bases numbered 5, after V lost 4 bases and J lost 6 bases. This CDR3 has 16 amino acids. Germline V gene data show CDR1 as LGHDT and CDR2 as YNNKEL (reference sequence). The DNA for the CDR3 is TGTGCCAGCAGCCGATCGACTAGCGGGGGGGCCAATGAGCAGTTCTTC. This sequence encodes CASSRSTSGGANEQFF.

The gene calls are TRBV7-3 and TRBJ1-6; D may be TRBD1 (5 bases). This CDR3 comprises 13 residues. Trimming shortened V by 2 bases and J by 12 bases, and 11 bases separated the two germline ends. Looked up from germline, CDR1 is SGHTA and CDR2 is FQGTGA. The CDR3 sequence: CASSLDPGKPLHF. The DNA of the CDR3 is TGTGCCAGCAGCTTAGATCCAGGGAAACCCCTCCACTTT.